The clone carrying this T cell receptor beta chain was detected only a few times. These data come from a study of T cells after yellow fever vaccination. This CDR3 spans 17 amino acids. Germline V lookup: CDR1 LNHDA, CDR2 SQIVND (reference sequence). V was clipped by 5 bases and J by 2 bases; unmatched bases: 6. TCRdb redid the calling of the 5' RACE reads with MiXCR, one entry per CDR3 protein. The sample lists about 630,000 distinct CDR3 sequences, 9% to 15% seen once, with 15% in the top ten. The genes are TRBV19 and TRBJ2-3; 14 bases map to TRBD2. The sequenced sample was PBMCs, obtained on the day of the yellow fever booster vaccination. The clonotype comes from a man aged 30 to 39 who received the YFV17D yellow fever vaccine. DNA of the CDR3: TGTGCCAGTAGTCTCCGACTAGCGGGAGGGCCCACAGATACGCAGTATTTT. This translates into CASSLRLAGGPTDTQYF.